This TCR beta chain appears in the sequencing data of a study of memory CD4+ T cells and cytomegalovirus serostatus. Study outcomes and limitations: Suggested: most of the CMV-linked TCR signature lies in CD4+ memory cells.

Single viable CD3+CD4+CD8-CD45RO+ cells were sorted as the memory CD4+ T cells. Per the study methods: After removing out-of-frame reads, around 2,000,000 distinct TCRbeta sequences remained. The table came from immunoSEQ multiplex PCR; TCRdb's copy has only in-frame clones and leaves some out. The DNA was the basis for D and trimming; V, J and clone size are from that table. The data contain around 76,000 clones, around 82% of them singletons. Comment on this clone: Antigen specificity is unknown.

The germline CDR1 and CDR2 sequences are SGHDN and FVKESK. The length of the CDR3 is 14 residues. V lost 4 bases to trimming and J lost 2 bases; unmatched junction nucleotides: 3. Sequenced: memory CD4+ T cells from blood. V gene TRBV14 combines with J gene TRBJ2-7; 9 bases match TRBD1. The sequence was obtained from an adult in good health and CMV-seropositive. CDR3 nucleotides: TGTGCCAGCAGCCCCGGGACAGGGACCTACGAGCAGTACTTC. The encoded protein is CASSPGTGTYEQYF.